A selection of T cell receptor beta chains follows, all from one sample in a study of molecular identifiers for immune sequencing clone quantification. TCRdb ran MiXCR on the PCR reads and lists one entry per CDR3 protein. The sample includes some 100,000 distinct CDR3 sequences, roughly 19% of them seen just once. The specimen sequenced was naive CD8+ T cells from blood, with Jurkat cell RNA spiked in. The receptors originated from a human donor in good health. Some libraries in this study had Jurkat cell RNA spiked in. Each CDR3 is given with its conserved first and last residue. A D gene is named only where the DNA matches it firmly. Rows may omit the clone size; those that give it use once, few, many or a size class.

j_call	d_call	clone_size	v_call	cdr3_nt	cdr3_aa
TRBJ2-1	TRBD2	many	TRBV20-1	TGCAGTGCAGGACTAGCGGACAATGAGCAGTTCTTC	CSAGLADNEQFF
TRBJ2-7	TRBD2	many	TRBV2	TGTGCCAGCAGGGAAGGACTAGCGGGGCCCCTGGAGCAGTACTTC	CASREGLAGPLEQYF
TRBJ2-7	NA	NA	TRBV9	TGTGCCAGCAGCGTAGGGGGAGAGCCCTACGAGCAGTACTTC	CASSVGGEPYEQYF
TRBJ2-3	TRBD2	many	TRBV9	TGTGCCAGCAGCACAACTAGCGGGGAAGGAGATACGCAGTATTTT	CASSTTSGEGDTQYF
TRBJ2-7	TRBD1	many	TRBV28	TGTGCCAGCTTGGAAAGGGGGCACGACGAGCAGTACTTC	CASLERGHDEQYF
TRBJ2-1	TRBD2	few	TRBV6-2/TRBV6-3	TGTGCCAGCAGTCAACCTAACCCCGCGGGAGTTAATTTCTACAATGAGCAGTTCTTC	CASSQPNPAGVNFYNEQFF
TRBJ1-2	TRBD1	many	TRBV28	TGTGCCAGCAGTAGGGACAGGGGGCCTATCTACACCTTC	CASSRDRGPIYTF
TRBJ1-1	TRBD1	many	TRBV3-1	TGTGCCAGCAGCACCGGGACAGGGTTCACTGAAGCTTTCTTT	CASSTGTGFTEAFF
TRBJ1-2	NA	many	TRBV7-9	TGTGCCAGCAGCTTTGTTGATAACTATGGCTACACCTTC	CASSFVDNYGYTF
TRBJ2-7	TRBD1	once	TRBV30	TGTGCCTGCTGGGACAGAGACATCTACGAGCAGTACTTC	CACWDRDIYEQYF
TRBJ1-1	NA	many	TRBV15	TGTGCCACCAGCAGAGGAACAGGATTGAACACTGAAGCTTTCTTT	CATSRGTGLNTEAFF
TRBJ2-1	NA	many	TRBV7-2	TGTGCCAGCAGGGTTAGGGTGGCGGGGAGAACCCCCCTGCCCTACAATGAGCAGTTCTTC	CASRVRVAGRTPLPYNEQFF
TRBJ2-5	NA	many	TRBV9	TGTGCCAGCAGCACAGACTACCAAGAGACCCAGTACTTC	CASSTDYQETQYF
TRBJ2-7	NA	many	TRBV6-2/TRBV6-3	TGTGCCAGCAGTCTGACAGAGGTCCCCTACGAGCAGTACTTC	CASSLTEVPYEQYF
TRBJ2-5	NA	NA	TRBV28	TGTGCCAGCAGTTTGACGGCGGGAAAAGAGACCCAGTACTTC	CASSLTAGKETQYF
TRBJ1-4	TRBD1	many	TRBV7-8	TGTGCCAGCAGCCGCCGGGACAGGGCCACTAATGAAAAACTGTTTTTT	CASSRRDRATNEKLFF
TRBJ1-3	NA	many	TRBV7-9	TGTGCCAGCAGCCCACTCCCAGGGGCTGGAAACACCATATATTTT	CASSPLPGAGNTIYF
TRBJ1-5	TRBD1	many	TRBV30	TGTGCCTGGAGTATGACAGGGGCCCAGGAGCCCCAGCATTTT	CAWSMTGAQEPQHF
TRBJ2-5	NA	many	TRBV7-3	TGTGCCAGCAGCTTAAATCACTTAGCCGGGGAGAGAGAAGAGACCCAGTACTTC	CASSLNHLAGEREETQYF
TRBJ2-3	NA	few	TRBV29-1	TGCAGCGTGGCCTCGAGGGGAGATACGCAGTATTTT	CSVASRGDTQYF
TRBJ1-6	TRBD1	NA	TRBV20-1	TGCAGTGCTTGGGAGGGACAGCTGGTGAATTCACCCCTCCACTTT	CSAWEGQLVNSPLHF
TRBJ1-5	TRBD1	many	TRBV6-2/TRBV6-3	TGTGCCAGCAGGCCCACCAGGGGGCTCCGGAATCAGCCCCAGCATTTT	CASRPTRGLRNQPQHF
TRBJ2-6	NA	many	TRBV4-3	TGCGCCAGCAGCCAAGATCCCGGTACTGGGGCCAACGTCCTGACTTTC	CASSQDPGTGANVLTF
TRBJ2-2	TRBD1	many	TRBV20-1	TGCAGTGCCAAGGGGACAGGGATGTTCCACGGGGAGCTGTTTTTT	CSAKGTGMFHGELFF
TRBJ2-1	TRBD2	NA	TRBV30	TGTGCCTTACTAGCGGGAGGGTATGAGCAGTTCTTC	CALLAGGYEQFF
TRBJ2-1	NA	many	TRBV5-4	TGTGCCAGCAGCTTTGCCGGGAGCTCCTACAATGAGCAGTTCTTC	CASSFAGSSYNEQFF
TRBJ2-1	NA	many	TRBV30	TGTGCCTGGAGTCTTTCCAGGGGCAATGAGCAGTTCTTC	CAWSLSRGNEQFF
TRBJ2-3	NA	many	TRBV5-6	TGTGCCAGCAGTTCCGGCGGGGCTAGCACAGATACGCAGTATTTT	CASSSGGASTDTQYF
TRBJ1-5	TRBD1	many	TRBV7-8	TGTGCCAGCAGCTACAGGGGTGGCAATCAGCCCCAGCATTTT	CASSYRGGNQPQHF
TRBJ1-4	TRBD1	NA	TRBV12-3/TRBV12-4	TGTGCCAGCAGTCCCTGGGACAGACAGCTACCTAATGAAAAACTGTTTTTT	CASSPWDRQLPNEKLFF
TRBJ1-5	NA	many	TRBV2	NA	CASSSSPPQGQPQHF
TRBJ2-7	TRBD2	many	TRBV4-1	TGCGCCAGCAGCCAAGATTTGACGGCTAGCGGAGCCTACGAGCAGTACTTC	CASSQDLTASGAYEQYF
TRBJ2-7	NA	NA	TRBV25-1	TGTGCCAGCAGTGAATTAGGGGGCTCCTACGAGCAGTACTTC	CASSELGGSYEQYF
TRBJ1-6	NA	many	TRBV2	TGTGCCAGCACAGGCGCCAGGGGCGGATATAATTCACCCCTCCACTTT	CASTGARGGYNSPLHF
TRBJ1-5	NA	many	TRBV6-2/TRBV6-3	TGTGCCAGCAGTTCTCGGACGCTGGATTATAGCAATCAGCCCCAGCATTTT	CASSSRTLDYSNQPQHF
TRBJ2-5	NA	many	TRBV14	TGTGCCAGCAGCCAAGATTGGAGGGGGCCGGAGACCCAGTACTTC	CASSQDWRGPETQYF
TRBJ2-3	TRBD1	many	TRBV28	TGTGCCAGCAGTTTATTTCCCGCGGAACAGGGGCTTGGGGATACGCAGTATTTT	CASSLFPAEQGLGDTQYF
TRBJ2-1	TRBD2	many	TRBV5-6	TGTGCCAGCCTAGCGGGCCCCAATGAGCAGTTCTTC	CASLAGPNEQFF
TRBJ2-2	NA	many	TRBV19	TGTGCCAGTAGTATGGGACCCGGGGAGCTGTTTTTT	CASSMGPGELFF
TRBJ2-5	NA	NA	TRBV1	TGCACCAGCAGCCCCCGGCTAGCGGGGAGCCAAGAGACCCAGTACTTC	CTSSPRLAGSQETQYF
TRBJ2-1	TRBD1	many	TRBV5-1	TGCGCCAGCAGTTGGACAGGGGGCAATGAGCAGTTCTTC	CASSWTGGNEQFF
TRBJ1-5	TRBD1	many	TRBV6-5	TGTGCCAGCAGTTTGCCGGGACAGGGGGGTCAGCCCCAGCATTTT	CASSLPGQGGQPQHF
TRBJ1-1	NA	many	TRBV29-1	TGCAGCGTGGGCACAGGACATAACACTGAAGCTTTCTTT	CSVGTGHNTEAFF
TRBJ2-3	TRBD2	many	TRBV7-9	TGTGCCAGCAGCCAACTAGCGGGGACCGCAGATACGCAGTATTTT	CASSQLAGTADTQYF
TRBJ2-7	TRBD1	NA	TRBV20-1	TGCAGTGCTAGAGATCTCGAGGGGGCTAACGAGCGGTACTTC	CSARDLEGANERYF
TRBJ2-2	NA	many	TRBV19	TGTGCCAGTAGTCCGATAGCGGAGAACACCGGGGAGCTGTTTTTT	CASSPIAENTGELFF
TRBJ2-7	TRBD1	many	TRBV28	TGTGCCAGCCCCCCCCCGGGACAGGGGTGGGGTAAGCCCTACGAGCAGTACTTC	CASPPPGQGWGKPYEQYF
TRBJ2-1	NA	many	TRBV28	TGTGCCAGCAGTTTATCTGGGGATGAGCAGTTCTTC	CASSLSGDEQFF
TRBJ2-1	NA	NA	TRBV27	TGTGCCAGCAGTCCTAATACGGTGAGCTCCTACAATGAGCATTTCTTC	CASSPNTVSSYNEHFF
TRBJ2-1	NA	many	TRBV7-8	TGTGCCAGCAGCTCCGGGACGAGCTCCTACAATGAGCAGTTCTTC	CASSSGTSSYNEQFF
TRBJ2-3	NA	many	TRBV28	TGTGCCAGCAGTCCCCAAGTCCGCTCGGATACGCAGTATTTT	CASSPQVRSDTQYF
TRBJ2-1	NA	many	TRBV20-1	TGCAGTGCTAGAGATTACGTAAAGGAGGTCAATGAGCAGTTCTTC	CSARDYVKEVNEQFF
TRBJ1-2	NA	few	TRBV2	TGTGCCAGCAGTGACCCAGGGCGCTATGGCTACACCTTC	CASSDPGRYGYTF